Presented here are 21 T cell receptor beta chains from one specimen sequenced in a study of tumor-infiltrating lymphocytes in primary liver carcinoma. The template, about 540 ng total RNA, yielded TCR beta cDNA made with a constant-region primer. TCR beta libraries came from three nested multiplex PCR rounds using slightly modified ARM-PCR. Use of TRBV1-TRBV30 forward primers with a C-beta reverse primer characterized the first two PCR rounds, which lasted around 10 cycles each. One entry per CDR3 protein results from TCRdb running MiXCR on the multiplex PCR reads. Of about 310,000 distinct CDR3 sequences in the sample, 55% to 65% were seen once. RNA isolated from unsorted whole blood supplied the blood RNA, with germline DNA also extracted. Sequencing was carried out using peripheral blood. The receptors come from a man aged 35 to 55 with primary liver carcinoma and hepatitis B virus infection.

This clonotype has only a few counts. The DNA of the CDR3 is TGTGCCAACTCCGAGACAGGGGGCAATCAGCCCCAGCATTTT. It specifies CANSETGGNQPQHF. The chain has TRBV10-3 and TRBJ1-5; 8 bases agree with TRBD1. The ends lost 10 bases at V and 2 bases at J; junction bases unmatched: 7. Germline-derived CDR1 and CDR2 are ENHRY and SYGVKD. The CDR3 contains 14 residues.

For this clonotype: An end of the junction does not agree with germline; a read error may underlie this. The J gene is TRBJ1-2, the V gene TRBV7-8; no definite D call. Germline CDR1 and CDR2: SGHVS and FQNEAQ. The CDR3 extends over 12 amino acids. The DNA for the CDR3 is TGTACCAGCAGCTCAGCAAACTATGGCTACACCTTC. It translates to CTSSSANYGYTF.

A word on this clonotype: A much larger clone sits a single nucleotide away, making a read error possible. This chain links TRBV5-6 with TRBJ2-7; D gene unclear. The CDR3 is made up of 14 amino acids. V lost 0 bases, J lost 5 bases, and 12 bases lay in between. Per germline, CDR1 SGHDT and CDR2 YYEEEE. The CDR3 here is CASSLGAGSHEQYF. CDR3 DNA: TGTGCCAGCAGCTTGGGAGCAGGTTCCCACGAGCAGTACTTC.

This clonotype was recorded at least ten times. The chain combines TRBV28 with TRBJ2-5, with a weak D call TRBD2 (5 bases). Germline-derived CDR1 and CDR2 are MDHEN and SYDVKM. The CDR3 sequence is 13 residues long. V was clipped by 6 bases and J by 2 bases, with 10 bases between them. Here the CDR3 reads CASSLPGQETQYF. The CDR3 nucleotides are TGTGCCAGCAGCCTGCCGGGGCAAGAGACCCAGTACTTC. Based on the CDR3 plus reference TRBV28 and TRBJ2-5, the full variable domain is DVKVTQSSRYLVKRTGEKVFLECVQDMDHENMFWYRQDPGLGLRLIYFSYDVKMKEKGDIPEGYSVSREKKERFSLILESASTNQTSMYLCASSLPGQETQYFGPGTRLLVL.

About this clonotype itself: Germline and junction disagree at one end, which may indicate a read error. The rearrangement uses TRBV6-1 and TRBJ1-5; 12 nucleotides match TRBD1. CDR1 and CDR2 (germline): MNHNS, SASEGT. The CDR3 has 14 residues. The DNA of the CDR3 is TGTGCCTGCAGGGGACAGGGGGCAAGGCAGCCCCAGCATTTT. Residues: CACRGQGARQPQHF.

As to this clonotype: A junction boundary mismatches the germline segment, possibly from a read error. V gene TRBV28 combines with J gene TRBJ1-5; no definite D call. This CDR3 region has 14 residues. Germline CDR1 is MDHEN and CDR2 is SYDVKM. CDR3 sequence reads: CASSPTGSNQPQRF. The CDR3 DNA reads TGTGCCAGCAGCCCCACCGGGTCAAATCAGCCCCAGCGTTTT.

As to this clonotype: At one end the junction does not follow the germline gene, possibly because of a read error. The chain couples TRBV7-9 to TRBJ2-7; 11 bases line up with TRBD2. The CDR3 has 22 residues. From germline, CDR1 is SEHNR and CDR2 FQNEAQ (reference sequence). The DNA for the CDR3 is TGTGCCAGCAGCCCCCGGAGGGGAACGGGTGAATCATTAGCGGGAGGGACCTACGAGCAACACTTC. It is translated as CASSPRRGTGESLAGGTYEQHF.

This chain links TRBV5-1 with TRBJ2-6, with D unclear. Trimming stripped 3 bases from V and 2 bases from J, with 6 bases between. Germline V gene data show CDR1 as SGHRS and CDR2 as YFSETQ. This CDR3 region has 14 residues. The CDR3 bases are TGCGCCAGCAGCTACTATGCTGGGGCCAACGTCCTGACTTTC. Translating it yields CASSYYAGANVLTF.

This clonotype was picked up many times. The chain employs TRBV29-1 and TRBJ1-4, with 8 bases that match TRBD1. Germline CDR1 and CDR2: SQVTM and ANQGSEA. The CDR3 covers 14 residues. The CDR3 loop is CSTSGQGHYEKLFF. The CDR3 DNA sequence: TGCAGTACTTCTGGACAGGGACATTATGAAAAACTGTTTTTT.

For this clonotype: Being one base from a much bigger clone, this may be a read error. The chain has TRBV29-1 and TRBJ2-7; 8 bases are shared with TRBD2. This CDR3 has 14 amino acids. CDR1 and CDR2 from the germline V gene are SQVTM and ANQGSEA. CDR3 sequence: CNVEAGLAGGEQYF. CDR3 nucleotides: TGCAACGTTGAGGCCGGTCTAGCGGGTGGGGAGCAGTACTTC.

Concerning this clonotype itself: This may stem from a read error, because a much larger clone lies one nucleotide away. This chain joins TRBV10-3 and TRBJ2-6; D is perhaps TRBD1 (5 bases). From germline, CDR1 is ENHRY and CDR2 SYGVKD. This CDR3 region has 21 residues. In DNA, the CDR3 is TGTGTCATCAGTGAGTCCTGGGGTAACAGGCGGACCTACTCTGGGGCCAACGTCCTGACTTTC. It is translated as CVISESWGNRRTYSGANVLTF.

CDR3 DNA: TGTGCCAGCAGCTTCCCGGCGGGGGTGAACACTGAAGCTTTCTTT. Its protein product is CASSFPAGVNTEAFF. The chain combines TRBV5-4 with TRBJ1-1; maybe TRBD1 (5 bases). This CDR3 has 15 residues. Trimming took off 2 bases at V and 0 bases at J, with 11 bases between the two ends. Germline CDR1 SGHNT, CDR2 YYREEE (reference sequence).

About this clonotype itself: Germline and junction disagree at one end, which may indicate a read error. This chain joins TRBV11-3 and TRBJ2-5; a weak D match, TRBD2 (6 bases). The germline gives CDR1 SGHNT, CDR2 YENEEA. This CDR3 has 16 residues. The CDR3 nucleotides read TGTGCCAGCAGCTTAGGAACGGGACTGTCCCAAGAGACCCAGTATTTC. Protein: CASSLGTGLSQETQYF.

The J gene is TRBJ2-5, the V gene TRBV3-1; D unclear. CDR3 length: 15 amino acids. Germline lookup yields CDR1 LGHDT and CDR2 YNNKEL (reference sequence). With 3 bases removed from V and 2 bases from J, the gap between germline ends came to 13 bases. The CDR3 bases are TGTGCCAGCAGCCAGGCAGCTGGGTCTCAAGAGACCCAGTACTTC. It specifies CASSQAAGSQETQYF.

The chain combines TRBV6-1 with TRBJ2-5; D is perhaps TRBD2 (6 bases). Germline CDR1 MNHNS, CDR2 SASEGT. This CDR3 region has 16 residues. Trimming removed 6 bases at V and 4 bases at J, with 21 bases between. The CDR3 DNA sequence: TGTGCCAGCAGGAGGCTAGCGCAACTAGAGGTAGAGACCCAGTACTTC. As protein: CASRRLAQLEVETQYF.

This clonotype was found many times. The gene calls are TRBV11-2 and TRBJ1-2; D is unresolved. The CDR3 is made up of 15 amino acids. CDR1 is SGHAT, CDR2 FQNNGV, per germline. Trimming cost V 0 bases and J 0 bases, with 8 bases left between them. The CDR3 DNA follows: TGTGCCAGCAGCTTAGATTGGCAGTCTAACTATGGCTACACCTTC. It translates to CASSLDWQSNYGYTF.

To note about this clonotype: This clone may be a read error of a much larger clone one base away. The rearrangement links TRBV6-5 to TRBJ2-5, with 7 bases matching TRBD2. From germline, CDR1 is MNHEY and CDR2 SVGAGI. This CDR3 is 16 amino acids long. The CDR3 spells CASSSGGFLGGETHYF. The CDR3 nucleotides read TGTGCCAGCAGTTCGGGGGGATTCCTAGGTGGGGAGACCCATTACTTC.

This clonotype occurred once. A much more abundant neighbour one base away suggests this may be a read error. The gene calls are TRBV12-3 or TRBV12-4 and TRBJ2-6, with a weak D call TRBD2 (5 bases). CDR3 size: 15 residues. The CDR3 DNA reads TGTACCAGCAGTACTAGTTCCTCTGGGGCCAACGTCCTGACTTTC. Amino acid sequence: CTSSTSSSGANVLTF.

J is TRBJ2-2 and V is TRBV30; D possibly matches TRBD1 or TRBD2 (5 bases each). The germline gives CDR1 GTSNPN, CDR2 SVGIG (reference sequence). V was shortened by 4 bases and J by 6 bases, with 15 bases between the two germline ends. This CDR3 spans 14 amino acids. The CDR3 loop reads CAWTGLVGAGELFF. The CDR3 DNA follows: TGTGCCTGGACTGGTCTCGTGGGGGCCGGGGAGCTGTTTTTT.

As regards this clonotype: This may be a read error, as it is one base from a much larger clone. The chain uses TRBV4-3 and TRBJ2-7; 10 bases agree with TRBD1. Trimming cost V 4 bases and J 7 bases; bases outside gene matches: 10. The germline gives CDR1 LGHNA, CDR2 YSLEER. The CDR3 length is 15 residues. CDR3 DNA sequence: TGCGCCAGCAGCCGAGTGGGACAGGGGTATGATGAGCAGTACTTC. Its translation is CASSRVGQGYDEQYF.

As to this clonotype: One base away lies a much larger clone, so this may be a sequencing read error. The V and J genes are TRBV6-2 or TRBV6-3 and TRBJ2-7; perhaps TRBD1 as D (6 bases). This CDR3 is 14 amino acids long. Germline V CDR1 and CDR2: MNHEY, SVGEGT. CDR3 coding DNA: TGTGCCAGCAGTTACTCTTTGGGGGCCTACGAGCATTACTTC. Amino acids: CASSYSLGAYEHYF.